This TCR beta chain was sequenced in a study of shared clonotypes between healthy human individuals. Notes on the study in general: Even with large depth, rarefaction showed that sorted-subset sequencing was incomplete.

Assay used: immunoSEQ multiplex PCR; TCRdb lists only in-frame clones, some missing. The table lists more than 550,000 clones, roughly nine tenths of them singletons. Turning to this clone: Its antigen is unidentified.

V was trimmed by 2 bases and J by 12 bases, leaving 11 bases between them. The CDR3 is 12 residues long. Germline V gives CDR1 SEHNR, CDR2 FQNEAQ (reference sequence). CD45RO negativity and positive selection for CCR7 defined naive CD8 cells, a population that excluded terminally differentiated effector memory CD45RA+ cells. The sequenced material came from naive CD8+ T cells sorted from blood. The TCR was taken from a young man in good health. The rearrangement links TRBV7-9 to TRBJ2-1; D might be TRBD2 (5 bases). As DNA, the CDR3 is TGTGCCAGCAGCTTATTCGGAGAGGGGCAGTTCTTC. This gives the protein CASSLFGEGQFF.